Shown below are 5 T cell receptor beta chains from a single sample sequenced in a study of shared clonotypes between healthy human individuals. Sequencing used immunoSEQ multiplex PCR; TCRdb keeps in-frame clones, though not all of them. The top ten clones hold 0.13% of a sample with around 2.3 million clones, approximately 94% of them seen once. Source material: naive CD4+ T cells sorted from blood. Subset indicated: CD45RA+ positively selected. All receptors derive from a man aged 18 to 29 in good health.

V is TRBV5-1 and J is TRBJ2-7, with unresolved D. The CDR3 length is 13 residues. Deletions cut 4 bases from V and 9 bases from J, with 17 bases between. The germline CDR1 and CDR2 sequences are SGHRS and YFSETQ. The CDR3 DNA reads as TGCGCCAGCAGCAAAGACTCCCCCTCTGGGCAGTACTTC. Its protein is CASSKDSPSGQYF.

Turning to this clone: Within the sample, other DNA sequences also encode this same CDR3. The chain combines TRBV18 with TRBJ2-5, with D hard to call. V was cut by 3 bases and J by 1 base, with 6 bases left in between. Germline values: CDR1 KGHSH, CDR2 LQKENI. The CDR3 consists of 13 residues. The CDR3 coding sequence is TGTGCCAGCTCACCCCAGGCCCAAGAGACCCAGTACTTC. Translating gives CASSPQAQETQYF. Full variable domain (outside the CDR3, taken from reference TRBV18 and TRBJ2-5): NAGVMQNPRHLVRRRGQEARLRCSPMKGHSHVYWYRQLPEEGLKFMVYLQKENIIDESGMPKERFSAEFPKEGPSILRIQQVVRGDSAAYFCASSPQAQETQYFGPGTRLLVL.

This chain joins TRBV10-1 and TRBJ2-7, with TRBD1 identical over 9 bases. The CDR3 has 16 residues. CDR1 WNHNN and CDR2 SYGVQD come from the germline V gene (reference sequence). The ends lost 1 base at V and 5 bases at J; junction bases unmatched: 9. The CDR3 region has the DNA TGCGCCAGCAGTGAGTTAATGGGACAGGGTTTTAACGAGCAGTACTTC. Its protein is CASSELMGQGFNEQYF.

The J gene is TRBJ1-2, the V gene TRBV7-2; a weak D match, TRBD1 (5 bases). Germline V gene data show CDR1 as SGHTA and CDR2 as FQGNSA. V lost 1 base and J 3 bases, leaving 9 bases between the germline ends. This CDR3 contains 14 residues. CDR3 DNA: TGTGCCAGCAGCTTAGGGGGCAGTCACTATGGCTACACCTTC. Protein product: CASSLGGSHYGYTF.

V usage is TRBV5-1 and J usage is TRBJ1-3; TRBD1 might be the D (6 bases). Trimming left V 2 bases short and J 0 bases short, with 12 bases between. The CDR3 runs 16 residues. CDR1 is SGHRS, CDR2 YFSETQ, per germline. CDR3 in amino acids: CASSFGGESSGNTIYF. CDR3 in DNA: TGCGCCAGCAGCTTTGGGGGCGAGAGCTCTGGAAACACCATATATTTT.